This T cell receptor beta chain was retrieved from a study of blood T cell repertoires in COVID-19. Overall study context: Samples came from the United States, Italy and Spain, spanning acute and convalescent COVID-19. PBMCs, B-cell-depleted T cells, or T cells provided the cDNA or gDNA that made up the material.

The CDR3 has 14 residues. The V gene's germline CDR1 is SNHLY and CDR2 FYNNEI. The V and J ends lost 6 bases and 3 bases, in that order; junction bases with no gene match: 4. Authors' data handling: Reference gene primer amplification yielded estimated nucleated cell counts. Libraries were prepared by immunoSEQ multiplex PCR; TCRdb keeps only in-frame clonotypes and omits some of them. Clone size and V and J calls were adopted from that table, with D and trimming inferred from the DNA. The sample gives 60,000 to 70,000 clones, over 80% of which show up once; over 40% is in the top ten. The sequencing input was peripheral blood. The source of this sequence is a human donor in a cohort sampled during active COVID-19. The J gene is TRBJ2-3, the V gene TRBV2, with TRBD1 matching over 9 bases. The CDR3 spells CASRSGTGTDTQYF. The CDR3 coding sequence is TGTGCCAGCAGGTCCGGGACAGGGACAGATACGCAGTATTTT.